This T cell receptor (beta chain) is drawn from a study of graft-versus-host responses after intestinal transplantation. Study at large: In this cohort, recipients had multivisceral, liver-intestinal, or isolated intestinal transplants.

Study-wide findings and caveats: Early post-transplant declines in HvG were associated with peak levels of circulating GvH clones. Marrow from the recipient contained GvH clones, some of which had appeared first in ileum or blood.

Relative to its sample, this clone is large (0.1 to 1%). CDR3 size: 14 residues. V shed 6 bases and J shed 1 base, with 12 bases lying between them. In germline, CDR1 is MNHEY, CDR2 SVGAGI. Clones were read by immunoSEQ multiplex PCR, and TCRdb kept only the in-frame ones, dropping some. This sample carries 2,300 or so clones, 25% to 35% of them seen once, and the ten largest clones take roughly 5%. The source of this sequence is a human patient who was an organ donor for intestinal transplantation. The chain joins TRBV6-5 to TRBJ1-1, with a weak D call TRBD1 (5 bases). The starting material was alloreactive CD4+ T cells from a mixed lymphocyte reaction culture, obtained before transplantation. Subset given: CFSE-low proliferating T cells sorted from roughly six-day pre-transplant mixed lymphocyte reaction (GvH or HvG direction). CDR3 nucleotide sequence: TGTGCCAGCAGGCCAGGGTTCGCGAACACTGAAGCTTTCTTT. Residues: CASRPGFANTEAFF.